The 30 T cell receptor beta chains below come from one sample, sequenced in a study of regulatory and conventional T cells in RAG deficiency. The assay was immunoSEQ multiplex PCR, and TCRdb's table has in-frame clones only and misses some. Among some 22,000 clones, around 92% were seen once, and the ten largest hold about 0.73%. The sorted conventional CD4+ T cells were CD25-low and CD127-high, with genomic DNA sequenced. These data were also filed under a second study, of regulatory T cells. As that study records: The primer mix had 52 TRBV and 13 TRBJ primers.

Sequenced: CD4+ T cells sorted from blood. These receptors all stem from a human donor in good health.

The rearrangement uses TRBV19 and TRBJ1-2; D gene ambiguous. The germline V gene has CDR1 LNHDA and CDR2 SQIVND (reference sequence). The CDR3 has 15 amino acids. The V and J ends lost 7 bases and 6 bases respectively, with 21 bases between them. CDR3: CASIGGEGFRDGYTF. The DNA for the CDR3 is TGTGCCAGTATCGGAGGCGAAGGTTTTAGGGATGGCTACACCTTC.

The CDR3 loop is CSVGVAGGPETQYF. As DNA, the CDR3 is TGCAGCGTTGGGGTAGCGGGAGGACCAGAGACCCAGTACTTC. The rearrangement uses TRBV29-1 and TRBJ2-5, with TRBD2 matching over 10 bases. The CDR3 loop spans 14 amino acids. With V trimmed by 4 bases and J by 4 bases, 6 bases remained unmatched. Per germline, CDR1 SQVTM and CDR2 ANQGSEA.

In this sample, this clone turned up once. This sequence joins TRBV12-2 and TRBJ1-2; TRBD1, as called in the table, went unchecked against the DNA. TRBV12-2 is termed a pseudogene. The CDR3 extends over 15 amino acids. CDR3 in amino acids: CASRPPRDNSYGYTF. The CDR3 nucleotides are TGTGCAAGTCGCCCCCCCCGGGACAATTCCTATGGCTACACCTTC.

To note about this clone: The same CDR3 can be traced to other DNA sequences in this sample. The J gene is TRBJ1-1, the V gene TRBV5-8; possibly TRBD1 for D (6 bases). Trimming pared 4 bases from V and 4 bases from J, leaving 17 bases between. Germline assignment: CDR1 SGHTS and CDR2 YDEGEE. The CDR3 consists of 15 residues. The CDR3 reads CASSPRGGVSTEAFF. The CDR3 coding sequence is TGTGCCAGCAGCCCTAGGGGGGGCGTTTCCACTGAAGCTTTCTTT.

The CDR3 region is CSVDGTGGDTQYF. CDR3 nucleotides: TGCAGCGTCGACGGGACAGGGGGCGATACGCAGTATTTT. The rearrangement links TRBV29-1 to TRBJ2-3; 12 bases map to TRBD1. V lost 6 bases to trimming and J lost 6 bases; unmatched junction nucleotides: 4. Germline assignment: CDR1 SQVTM and CDR2 ANQGSEA. The CDR3 covers 13 residues.

The chain combines TRBV10-3 with TRBJ2-3, with D possibly being TRBD1 (5 bases). Trimming took 7 bases from V and 2 from J, leaving 10 bases between them. Germline values: CDR1 ENHRY, CDR2 SYGVKD. The CDR3 sequence is 13 residues long. The CDR3 protein is CAIKGPDTDTQYF. CDR3 DNA sequence: TGTGCCATCAAGGGGCCAGACACAGATACGCAGTATTTT.

The chain recombines TRBV29-1 with TRBJ2-3, with D uncertain. Trimming took 3 bases from V and 0 from J, leaving 10 bases between them. The CDR3 loop spans 14 amino acids. CDR1 SQVTM and CDR2 ANQGSEA come from the germline V gene. The CDR3 is CSVEPGSSTDTQYF. The DNA of the CDR3 is TGCAGCGTTGAGCCGGGCTCTAGCACAGATACGCAGTATTTT.

The V gene is TRBV2, the J gene TRBJ1-1; D is possibly TRBD1 (5 bases). The ends were cut back, 3 bases at V and 9 bases at J, with 17 bases in the middle. CDR3 length: 14 residues. The germline V gene encodes CDR1 SNHLY and CDR2 FYNNEI. The CDR3 is CASSEGPRARKAFF. The CDR3 DNA follows: TGTGCCAGCAGTGAGGGTCCCAGGGCACGTAAAGCTTTCTTT.

The chain couples TRBV19 to TRBJ2-5; 10 bases map to TRBD2. Germline CDR1 is LNHDA and CDR2 is SQIVND (reference sequence). V trimming: 7 bases; J trimming: 5 bases; junction bases outside the gene matches: 7. The CDR3 has 14 residues. The CDR3 loop is CASTDSGGYETQYF. CDR3 coding DNA: TGTGCCAGTACCGATAGCGGGGGGTATGAGACCCAGTACTTC.

This clone was picked up a small number of times. The chain recombines TRBV15 with TRBJ2-7; D is unclear. Germline loops: CDR1 LNHNV, CDR2 YYDKDF (reference sequence). V was cut by 0 bases and J by 2 bases, with 8 bases left in between. The CDR3 has 14 residues. The CDR3 sequence: CATSRDSGPYEQYF. DNA for the CDR3: TGTGCCACCAGCAGAGATTCTGGACCCTACGAGCAGTACTTC.

This chain uses TRBV28 with TRBJ2-1, with TRBD2 matching 13 bases. Germline loops: CDR1 MDHEN, CDR2 SYDVKM. The CDR3 loop spans 17 amino acids. The V and J ends lost 6 bases and 3 bases, in that order; junction bases with no gene match: 8. The CDR3 loop is CASSPWTSGSFYNEQFF. CDR3 sequence (DNA): TGTGCCAGCAGCCCCTGGACTAGCGGGAGCTTCTACAATGAGCAGTTCTTC.

V gene TRBV18 combines with J gene TRBJ2-2; maybe TRBD1 (5 bases). This CDR3 has 15 residues. Trimming pared 0 bases from V and 4 bases from J, leaving 9 bases between. The V gene's germline CDR1 is KGHSH and CDR2 LQKENI. CDR3 bases: TGTGCCAGCTCACCACCGAGCAGGGCCACCGGGGAGCTGTTTTTT. Protein sequence: CASSPPSRATGELFF.

The CDR3 DNA follows: TGCGCCAGCCTCGCGGACGGCAGCTCCTACAATGAGCAGTTCTTC. Its protein product is CASLADGSSYNEQFF. V and J are TRBV5-1 and TRBJ2-1; D remains ambiguous. V shed 7 bases and J shed 0 bases, with 14 bases lying between them. Germline V CDR1 and CDR2: SGHRS, YFSETQ. This CDR3 contains 15 residues.

The chain employs TRBV27 and TRBJ2-1; the match to TRBD2 covers 7 bases. CDR3 length equals 14 residues. V was clipped by 5 bases and J by 4 bases; unmatched bases: 5. Germline CDR1 reads MNHEY; CDR2 reads SMNVEV (reference sequence). The DNA for the CDR3 is TGTGCCAGCAGTCCTAGCGGCTCATACAATGAGCAGTTCTTC. It yields the protein CASSPSGSYNEQFF.

The chain uses TRBV5-8 and TRBJ2-1; D is perhaps TRBD1 or TRBD2 (5 bases each). CDR1 SGHTS and CDR2 YDEGEE come from the germline V gene. The CDR3 length is 13 residues. Trimming took 3 bases from V and 15 from J, leaving 19 bases between them. The CDR3 sequence: CASSYESGFGGFF. The CDR3 region has the DNA TGTGCCAGCAGCTACGAGTCTGGATTTGGGGGGTTCTTC.

The rearrangement uses TRBV2 and TRBJ1-5; TRBD1 aligns across 8 bases. J lost 7 bases, V lost 8 bases, and 7 bases had no gene match. Germline V CDR1 and CDR2: SNHLY, FYNNEI. This CDR3 spans 13 amino acids. CDR3 DNA: TGTGCCAGCTCACAGGGGGGTAGGCAGCCCCAGCATTTT. It is translated as CASSQGGRQPQHF.

The CDR3 nucleotides read TGTGCCAGCAGCTTAGTTCACGGGACTTTCAATGAGCAGTTCTTC. Translation gives CASSLVHGTFNEQFF. The chain carries TRBV11-2 and TRBJ2-1; D is possibly TRBD2 (6 bases). V was clipped by 1 base and J by 6 bases, with 13 bases between them. The germline gives CDR1 SGHAT, CDR2 FQNNGV. The CDR3 has 15 residues.

The chain links TRBV4-2 to TRBJ2-7; 7 bases are shared with TRBD1. Germline V gene lookup returns CDR1 LGHNA and CDR2 YNFKEQ. This CDR3 is built from 16 residues. J lost 3 bases, V lost 3 bases, and 11 bases had no gene match. The CDR3 here is CASSQAAGTVYYEQYF. The CDR3 coding sequence is TGTGCCAGCAGCCAGGCTGCCGGGACAGTATACTACGAGCAGTACTTC.

This clone was found once. CDR3 in amino acids: CAWSEPGGWATQYF. Here the CDR3 DNA reads TGTGCCTGGAGTGAGCCGGGGGGTTGGGCGACCCAGTACTTC. The chain links TRBV30 to TRBJ2-5; TRBD2 matches at 7 bases. CDR1 is GTSNPN and CDR2 is SVGIG in the germline V gene (reference sequence). The V and J ends lost 1 base and 7 bases, in that order; junction bases with no gene match: 9. CDR3 length: 14 residues.

The V call is TRBV4-1, the J call TRBJ1-2, with unresolved D. The CDR3 is 14 residues long. V was shortened by 1 base and J by 5 bases, with 11 bases between the two germline ends. CDR1 is MGHRA, CDR2 YSYEKL, per germline. The DNA for the CDR3 is TGCGCCAGCAGCCAAGTTATTCCGGATTATGGCTACACCTTC. Amino acid sequence: CASSQVIPDYGYTF.

This clone has only one observation. The J gene is TRBJ1-2, the V gene TRBV30; unclear D gene. CDR3 length: 11 amino acids. CDR1 and CDR2 (germline): GTSNPN, SVGIG (reference sequence). Trimming left V 3 bases short and J 5 bases short, with 7 bases between. In DNA, the CDR3 is TGTGCCTGGAGCGCGACTTATGGCTACACCTTC. This encodes CAWSATYGYTF.

V usage is TRBV7-9 and J usage is TRBJ2-2; D ambiguous. Looked up from germline, CDR1 is SEHNR and CDR2 is FQNEAQ (reference sequence). V was pared by 7 bases and J by 0 bases, with 15 bases between. The CDR3 is made up of 16 amino acids. CDR3 residues: CASNSEPRANTGELFF. The CDR3, as DNA: TGTGCCAGCAACTCCGAGCCGAGAGCGAACACCGGGGAGCTGTTTTTT.

The chain couples TRBV11-2 to TRBJ2-6, with D uncertain. This CDR3 comprises 16 residues. The V gene lost 4 bases and the J gene lost 0 bases, with 10 bases spanning the gap. Germline V gene lookup returns CDR1 SGHAT and CDR2 FQNNGV. CDR3 region: CASSSQLSSGANVLTF. The DNA of the CDR3 is TGTGCCAGCAGCTCCCAGCTCAGCTCTGGGGCCAACGTCCTGACTTTC.

This clone was detected only once. The V and J genes are TRBV25-1 and TRBJ2-7; D gene ambiguous. The CDR3 runs 16 residues. Germline lookup yields CDR1 MGHDK and CDR2 SYGVNS. The V end was cut by 4 bases, the J end by 2 bases, with 18 bases between. CDR3 sequence (DNA): TGTGCCAGCAGTGGTTGGGGTACAAGGAGAACCTACGAGCAGTACTTC. This encodes CASSGWGTRRTYEQYF.

The chain employs TRBV28 and TRBJ1-2; D uncertain. The CDR3 runs to 13 residues. Germline-derived CDR1 and CDR2 are MDHEN and SYDVKM. The V end was cut by 6 bases, the J end by 1 base, with 9 bases between. The CDR3 loop reads CASRVVDNYGYTF. In DNA form, the CDR3 reads TGTGCCAGCAGGGTAGTCGATAACTATGGCTACACCTTC.

V is TRBV5-1 and J is TRBJ1-2, with D unclear. Per germline, CDR1 SGHRS and CDR2 YFSETQ. There are 18 residues in the CDR3. With 0 bases removed from V and 2 bases from J, the gap between germline ends came to 20 bases. The CDR3 sequence: CASSLGGIPTNSNYGYTF. As DNA, the CDR3 is TGCGCCAGCAGCTTGGGAGGCATTCCCACCAACTCAAACTATGGCTACACCTTC. Using reference TRBV5-1 and TRBJ1-2 for the parts outside the CDR3, the full variable domain is KAGVTQTPRYLIKTRGQQVTLSCSPISGHRSVSWYQQTPGQGLQFLFEYFSETQRNKGNFPGRFSGRQFSNSRSEMNVSTLELGDSALYLCASSLGGIPTNSNYGYTFGSGTRLTVV.

V and J are TRBV12-5 and TRBJ1-2, with D possibly matching TRBD1 (6 bases). CDR1 is LGHNT, CDR2 FRNRAP, per germline. This CDR3 region has 14 residues. With 6 bases removed from V and 4 bases from J, the gap between germline ends came to 15 bases. For the CDR3, the DNA is TGTGCTAGTGGGCCTTCCGGGGGCCCCTATGGCTACACCTTC. Protein sequence: CASGPSGGPYGYTF.

Of note for this clone: Since no conserved phenylalanine or tryptophan closes the CDR3, a read error is the likely cause. The J gene is TRBJ1-3, the V gene TRBV27, with D perhaps matching TRBD1 (6 bases). Germline lookup yields CDR1 MNHEY and CDR2 SMNVEV (reference sequence). CDR3 length: 15 residues. Trimming took off 2 bases at V and 3 bases at J, with 11 bases between the two ends. CDR3 sequence: CASSLGRGRGNTIYS. In nucleotides, the CDR3 is TGTGCCAGCAGTTTAGGCAGGGGACGTGGAAACACCATATATTCT.

V and J are TRBV28 and TRBJ2-7; 11 positions match TRBD2. CDR3 length equals 13 residues. The V segment lost 8 bases and the J segment 3 bases; nucleotides outside the gene matches: 3. Germline V gene sequence: CDR1 MDHEN, CDR2 SYDVKM. CDR3 nucleotides: TGTGCCAGCGCTAGCGGGGGGTACTACGAGCAGTACTTC. Protein product: CASASGGYYEQYF. Filled out from reference TRBV28 and TRBJ2-7, the complete variable domain reads DVKVTQSSRYLVKRTGEKVFLECVQDMDHENMFWYRQDPGLGLRLIYFSYDVKMKEKGDIPEGYSVSREKKERFSLILESASTNQTSMYLCASASGGYYEQYFGPGTRLTVT.

The chain recombines TRBV2 with TRBJ2-4; 11 nucleotides agree with TRBD1. The germline V gene encodes CDR1 SNHLY and CDR2 FYNNEI. With 4 bases clipped from V and 6 bases from J, the junction kept 8 bases outside the gene matches. The CDR3 totals 16 residues. Here the CDR3 DNA reads TGTGCCAGCAGTGTAACTGGACAGGGGGCCGTAAACATTCAGTACTTC. Its protein product is CASSVTGQGAVNIQYF.